A single T cell receptor (beta chain) is shown here with its context. What it binds is not known. The data stem from a study of shared clonotypes between healthy human individuals. Study outcomes and limitations: Between a few donors, naive CD4 clonotypes were shared at a level of approximately 5%. The sole specimen, blood, was sampled, and tissue repertoires likely differ.

The authors split each subset's genomic DNA evenly across several immunoSEQ plates. Measured with immunoSEQ multiplex PCR; TCRdb has only the in-frame clones, and not every one. The sample has 2.3 million or so clones, about 92% seen once. The source material was naive CD4+ T cells from PBMCs. The subset was: CD45RA+ positively selected. The receptor comes from a man between 18 and 29 years old in good health. Some clones in this sample may be carry-over from other donors' samples.

The CDR3 coding sequence is TGCAGCCCCAAGAGGGGCAGCTCCTACGAGCAGTACTTC. This encodes CSPKRGSSYEQYF. V gene TRBV29-1 combines with J gene TRBJ2-7; TRBD1 or TRBD2 may be the D gene (5 bases each). The CDR3 runs to 13 residues. V was clipped by 8 bases and J by 0 bases, with 14 bases between them. CDR1 and CDR2 from the germline V gene are SQVTM and ANQGSEA.